This T cell receptor (beta chain) was identified during a study of blood T cell repertoires in COVID-19. The CDR3 has 11 residues. V lost 5 bases and J lost 7, with 8 bases in between. Looked up from germline, CDR1 is MDHEN and CDR2 is SYDVKM. Authors' processing steps: Counts of nucleated cells, estimated from reference gene primer amplification, were obtained. The table came from immunoSEQ multiplex PCR; TCRdb's copy has only in-frame clones and leaves some out. From that table come the V and J calls and clone size; the DNA was used to work out D and trimming. The sample lists about 230,000 clones; roughly 81% were seen once.

The TCR sequence derives from a woman of 80 years or more with COVID-19, enrolled during active disease. Material: peripheral blood. The V and J genes are TRBV28 and TRBJ1-2; D unclear. CDR3 nucleotide sequence: TGTGCCAGCAGTCCCCTCCTTGGCTACACCTTC. This gives the protein CASSPLLGYTF.